This T cell receptor (delta chain) appears in the sequencing data of a study of Vδ1+ human thymocytes. Overall study results and limits: In the thymus, TRG and TRD repertoires looked highly polyclonal with Gaussian CDR3 lengths.

This clone has just a few counts. Its antigen is currently unknown. Extracted RNA was reverse transcribed into cDNA. Multiplex PCR used pooled V-gene forward primers and a constant-region reverse primer to amplify CDR3s. TCRdb reprocessed the multiplex PCR reads through CATT. The table shows just under 55,000 delta-chain clones, with more than 15% occurring only once. Thymocytes were sorted as CD3+ TCRVdelta1+ TCRVdelta2- after alphabeta T cell depletion. Vdelta1+ thymocyte sorts reached between roughly 96% and 99.6% purity. Germline V gives CDR1 TSWWSYY, CDR2 QGS. V was pared by 0 bases and J by 7 bases, with 16 bases of the junction left unmatched. The CDR3 spans 18 residues.

The specimen was Vdelta1+ gamma-delta thymocytes from the thymus. The subset was: FACS-sorted CD3+ TCRalphabeta- TCRVdelta1+ TCRVdelta2- thymocytes. V usage is TRDV1 and J usage is TRDJ1; 8 bases are shared with TRDD3. The source is a boy in the first two years of life who had congenital heart surgery. CDR3 amino acids: CALGELPTCLGDRCKLIF. CDR3 bases: TGTGCTCTTGGGGAACTTCCTACGTGTCTGGGGGACCGTTGTAAACTCATCTTT.